These T cell receptor beta chains were read from a single sample in a study of shared clonotypes between healthy human individuals. Sequencing used immunoSEQ multiplex PCR; TCRdb keeps in-frame clones, though not all of them. The sample carries some 1 million clones, under 80% recorded once. Input material: memory CD4+ T cells sorted from blood. Every receptor here comes from a young man in good health. The CDR3 runs from the conserved cysteine through the conserved F or W. The order of the fields is V gene, J gene, D gene, clone size, CDR3 DNA, CDR3 protein. A D gene is named only where the DNA matches it firmly. The listing skips clone size in some rows; elsewhere it reads once, few, many or a size class.

TRBV6-5,TRBJ1-2,.,.,TGTGCCAGCAGCGACCTAGCTAACTATGGCTACACCTTC,CASSDLANYGYTF
TRBV4-3,TRBJ2-7,.,.,TGCGCCAGCAGCCAAGGGGATGTGCGAAGCTCCTACGAGCAGTACTTC,CASSQGDVRSSYEQYF
TRBV28,TRBJ1-5,.,.,TGTGCCAGCGGGCCCCATACGGGCAATCAGCCCCAGCATTTT,CASGPHTGNQPQHF
TRBV5-4,TRBJ1-5,.,once,TGTGCCAGCAGCTCCGGCCCGGGGCTCAGGCAGCCCCAGCATTTT,CASSSGPGLRQPQHF
TRBV18,TRBJ1-5,TRBD1,.,TGTGCCAGCTCACTGACAGGGCACAATCAGCCCCAGCATTTT,CASSLTGHNQPQHF
TRBV11-2,TRBJ2-2,TRBD2,.,TGTGCCAGCAGCTCCGCCCGGGGCTTGAGTAGCGGGGTCACCGGGGAGCTGTTTTTT,CASSSARGLSSGVTGELFF
TRBV7-9,TRBJ1-2,.,.,TGTGCCAGCAGCCTACCTGGGGGGCACTATGGCTACACCTTC,CASSLPGGHYGYTF
TRBV28,TRBJ2-3,.,.,TGTGCCAGCAGTTTATTAGGGTCGAACGGGCAGTATTTT,CASSLLGSNGQYF
TRBV4-1,TRBJ2-3,TRBD1,once,TGCGCCAGCAGCCCTTTCGAGACAGGGACGGGCACAGATACGCAGTATTTT,CASSPFETGTGTDTQYF
TRBV19,TRBJ1-5,TRBD1,.,TGTGCCAGTAGCGATCCGGGACAGGGTCAGCCCCAGCATTTT,CASSDPGQGQPQHF
TRBV7-9,TRBJ1-1,.,.,TGTGCCAGCAGCCCCGGACGGAACACTGAAGCTTTCTTT,CASSPGRNTEAFF
TRBV6-4,TRBJ2-1,.,.,TGTGCCAGCAGAAATCTCATCGGCGAGCAGTTCTTC,CASRNLIGEQFF
TRBV18,TRBJ2-7,.,few,TGTGCCAGTCGGGGGTTGGGCCAAGGGGAGCAGTACTTC,CASRGLGQGEQYF
TRBV5-3,TRBJ2-4,.,.,TGTGCCAGAAGCTTGTCGGGGCGGGGCCGAAAACTAGCCAAAAACATTCAGTACTTC,CARSLSGRGRKLAKNIQYF
TRBV28,TRBJ1-1,.,few,TGTGCCAGCAGTCCCCCGAGAACCGAAGCTTTCTTT,CASSPPRTEAFF
TRBV7-9,TRBJ2-7,TRBD2,once,TGTGCCAGCTCCGTGGGTAGCGGGAGTTATAGCTCCTACGAGCAGTACTTC,CASSVGSGSYSSYEQYF
TRBV6-6,TRBJ2-2,.,few,TGTGCCAGCAGTTACGACAGTTCGAACACCGGGGAGCTGTTTTTT,CASSYDSSNTGELFF
TRBV2,TRBJ2-2,.,.,TGTGCCAGCAGATACTATGCCGGGGAGCTGTTTTTT,CASRYYAGELFF
TRBV28,TRBJ2-7,.,once,TGTGCCAGCAGTTTCAGGGGCAGGGGTCGCTACGAGCAGTACTTC,CASSFRGRGRYEQYF
TRBV5-1,TRBJ1-4,.,.,TGCGCCAGCAGCTTGGGCCAAGGGAGAGTCGCTAATGAAAAACTGTTTTTT,CASSLGQGRVANEKLFF
TRBV28,TRBJ2-7,.,.,TGTGCCAGCAGTCGAACCCGGACTACCTCCTACGAGCAGTACTTC,CASSRTRTTSYEQYF
TRBV2,TRBJ2-2,.,.,TGTGCCAGCAGCCAGATGGTGAGCGGAACCGGGGAGCTGTTTTTT,CASSQMVSGTGELFF
TRBV19,TRBJ2-1,.,.,TGTGCCAGTAGTCCAACGTGGAGGGGTGAGCAGTTCTTC,CASSPTWRGEQFF
TRBV9,TRBJ1-2,TRBD1,.,TGTGCCAGCAGCGAACAGGGGGTTAGCTATGGCTACACCTTC,CASSEQGVSYGYTF
TRBV19,TRBJ1-5,.,few,TGTGCCAGTACCACGACAGACAATCAGCCCCAGCATTTT,CASTTTDNQPQHF
TRBV2,TRBJ1-1,.,.,TGTGCCAGCACCTCGGGCGGGGGGCTAACTGAAGCTTTCTTT,CASTSGGGLTEAFF
TRBV9,TRBJ2-6,TRBD1,.,TGTGCCAGCAGCGTAGATAGGACAGGGCTAGCTGGGGCCAACGTCCTGACTTTC,CASSVDRTGLAGANVLTF
TRBV4-1,TRBJ1-4,.,.,TGCGCCAGCAGCCAATACGTCGGTGAAAAACTGTTTTTT,CASSQYVGEKLFF
TRBV2,TRBJ2-3,.,many,TGTGCCAGCTCCCGTCGGGGGGCCGTCGGGACAGATACGCAGTATTTT,CASSRRGAVGTDTQYF
TRBV1,TRBJ1-5,.,.,TGCACCAGCAGCCGGACAGGGCCCATACCCAGGGATTTT,CTSSRTGPIPRDF
TRBV28,TRBJ2-7,.,.,TGTGCCAGCAGTTTAGGGCAGGCCAATCACGAGCAGTACTTC,CASSLGQANHEQYF
TRBV19,TRBJ1-5,.,.,TGTGCCAGTAGCCTTGAGGGTAACGGTCAGCCCCAGCATTTT,CASSLEGNGQPQHF
TRBV6-5,TRBJ1-1,.,.,TGTGCCAGCAGTTACAAAGGGAGGATTAGGAACACTGAAGCTTTCTTT,CASSYKGRIRNTEAFF
TRBV4-3,TRBJ2-7,.,once,TGCGCCAGCAGCCAAGATCCCAGGAGAGACGAGCAGTACTTC,CASSQDPRRDEQYF
TRBV30,TRBJ2-7,.,.,TGTGCCTGGAGTGTATTCACCGGGGGTCCCGGGGAGCAGTACTTC,CAWSVFTGGPGEQYF
TRBV2,TRBJ2-3,TRBD2,.,TGTGCCAGCAGTGATCCGGGAGGGCGCACAGATACGCAGTATTTT,CASSDPGGRTDTQYF
TRBV4-3,TRBJ2-1,.,.,TGCGCCAGCAGCCGGACTGGGGGAGAGCAGTTCTTC,CASSRTGGEQFF
TRBV10-3,TRBJ1-1,.,once,TGTGCCATCAGTGTAGGTAGGAACACTGAAGCTTTCTTT,CAISVGRNTEAFF
TRBV30,TRBJ1-5,.,.,TGTGCCTGGAGTGTACTGGGAGGGAAGGAGCCCCAGCATTTT,CAWSVLGGKEPQHF
TRBV2,TRBJ1-2,.,.,TGTGCCAGCAGCCTTCAGGGGTCGCCTAACTATGGCTACACCTTC,CASSLQGSPNYGYTF
TRBV7-2,TRBJ1-5,.,.,TGTGCCAGCAGCTTAGGGGGCAGCGCCAATCAGCCCCAGCATTTT,CASSLGGSANQPQHF
TRBV27,TRBJ1-1,TRBD1,.,TGTGCCAGCAGTTCGACAGGGGGCCGGAGTACTGAAGCTTTCTTT,CASSSTGGRSTEAFF
TRBV12-5,TRBJ2-2,.,.,TGTGCTAGTGGCTCGAACACCGGGGAGCTGTTTTTT,CASGSNTGELFF
TRBV5-1,TRBJ2-2,.,once,TGCGCCAGCAGACCTCACAGGGAAACCACCGGGGAGCTGTTTTTT,CASRPHRETTGELFF